This T cell receptor (beta chain) emerged from a study of blood T cell repertoires in COVID-19. The protocol was immunoSEQ multiplex PCR, while the TCRdb copy is restricted to in-frame clones and leaves out a portion. The sample shows about half a million clones, around nine tenths of them seen only once. Trimming removed 5 bases from V and 5 bases from J; junction bases left unmatched: 6. The CDR3 consists of 15 residues. Germline CDR1 reads SGHNT; CDR2 reads YENEEA. Living in 24 US areas, the participants were between roughly 18 and 89 years of age. The chain has TRBV11-3 and TRBJ2-3; 11 nucleotides line up with TRBD2. The receptor was derived from a woman between 55 and 75 years old who had recovered from COVID-19. Specimen: PBMCs or T cells enriched from blood (not recorded which). This CDR3 is CASSVSGGAGDTQYF. DNA for the CDR3: TGTGCCAGCAGCGTTAGCGGGGGGGCCGGAGATACGCAGTATTTT.